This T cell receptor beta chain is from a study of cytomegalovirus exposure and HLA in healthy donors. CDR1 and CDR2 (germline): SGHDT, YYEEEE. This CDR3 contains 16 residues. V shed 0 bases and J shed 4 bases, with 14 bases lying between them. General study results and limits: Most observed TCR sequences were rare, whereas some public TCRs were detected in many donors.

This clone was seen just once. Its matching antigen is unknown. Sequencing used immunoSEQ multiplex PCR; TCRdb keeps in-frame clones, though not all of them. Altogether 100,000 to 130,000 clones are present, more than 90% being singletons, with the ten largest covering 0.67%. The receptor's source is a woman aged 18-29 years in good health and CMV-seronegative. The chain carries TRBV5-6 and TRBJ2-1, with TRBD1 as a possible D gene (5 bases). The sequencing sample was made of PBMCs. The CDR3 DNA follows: TGTGCCAGCAGCTTGGCCTTGGCAGGGCGATACAATGAGCAGTTCTTC. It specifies CASSLALAGRYNEQFF.